The 32 T cell receptor beta chains given below trace back to one sample, sequenced in a study of T cells expressing NK-cell markers. From the 5' RACE reads, TCRdb lists one entry per CDR3 protein and no DNA. The sample table sets out 400,000 to 500,000 distinct CDR3 sequences. Input material: blood T cells: a sorted CD56 or NKG2C T cell subset, CD4+ or CD8+ T cells, or bulk PBMC T cells (not recorded which). The receptors come from a woman aged 18-70 years in good health.

The V and J genes are TRBV19 and TRBJ2-1; without DNA, the TCRdb call of TRBD2 cannot be checked. CDR3 length equals 16 residues. Germline V CDR1 and CDR2: LNHDA, SQIVND (reference sequence). CDR3 sequence reads: CASSIALFRPNNEQFF.

The chain couples TRBV6-5 to TRBJ2-7. The CDR3 runs to 12 residues. Germline V lookup: CDR1 MNHEY, CDR2 SVGAGI. The CDR3 loop is CASSYRENEQYF.

The CDR3 region is CASSPTGGPNYGYTF. V usage is TRBV7-3 and J usage is TRBJ1-2; TCRdb names TRBD1, which stays unverified in the absence of DNA. Germline V gene sequence: CDR1 SGHTA, CDR2 FQGTGA. This CDR3 is built from 15 residues.

J is TRBJ1-1 and V is TRBV29-1; the D call of TRBD1 rests on TCRdb alone, since no DNA is present to check it. Germline V CDR1 and CDR2: SQVTM, ANQGSEA. This CDR3 region has 13 residues. This chain's CDR3 is CSVEERGETEAFF.

V and J are TRBV20-1 and TRBJ2-5; TCRdb's D call of TRBD1 is untestable without DNA. The CDR3 is made up of 15 amino acids. Germline loops: CDR1 DFQATT, CDR2 SNEGSKA (reference sequence). The CDR3 loop reads CSARAPRQGLETQYF.

The J gene is TRBJ1-2, the V gene TRBV5-6; TCRdb gives TRBD1 as the D gene, but with no DNA this cannot be confirmed. Germline V CDR1 and CDR2: SGHDT, YYEEEE. The CDR3 extends over 15 amino acids. The CDR3 region is CASSLEPRGSYGYTF.

CDR3 region: CASELTHTDTQYF. The rearrangement joins TRBV12-3 or TRBV12-4 to TRBJ2-3. This CDR3 has 13 residues.

This chain's CDR3 is CSARSTGGWGTEAFF. The genes are TRBV20-1 and TRBJ1-1; TCRdb returns TRBD1, unconfirmable since there is no DNA. This CDR3 comprises 15 residues. Germline V CDR1 and CDR2: DFQATT, SNEGSKA (reference sequence).

This chain uses TRBV4-3 with TRBJ1-2; TCRdb's D call of TRBD1 is untestable without DNA. The CDR3 runs to 15 residues. Germline V CDR1 and CDR2: LGHNA, YSLEER. The CDR3 here is CASSQDHRGAYGYTF.

The rearrangement uses TRBV20-1 and TRBJ1-3; the D call of TRBD1 rests on TCRdb alone, since no DNA is present to check it. The CDR3 is made up of 13 amino acids. Looked up from germline, CDR1 is DFQATT and CDR2 is SNEGSKA (reference sequence). The CDR3 loop is CSAREGGGNTIYF.

This chain links TRBV4-3 with TRBJ2-5. The V gene's germline CDR1 is LGHNA and CDR2 YSLEER. This CDR3 comprises 15 residues. CDR3 loop: CASSQESGAQETQYF.

The chain employs TRBV27 and TRBJ1-1; TCRdb gives TRBD1 as the D gene, but with no DNA this cannot be confirmed. Germline CDR1 reads MNHEY; CDR2 reads SMNVEV (reference sequence). The CDR3 consists of 14 residues. The CDR3 loop reads CASSFGTSNTEAFF.

This sequence joins TRBV29-1 and TRBJ1-4; with no DNA, the TCRdb D assignment of TRBD1 cannot be verified. This CDR3 is built from 13 residues. Germline V CDR1 and CDR2: SQVTM, ANQGSEA. This chain's CDR3 is CSATGGRNEKLFF.

J is TRBJ1-5 and V is TRBV21-1; the D call of TRBD1 rests on TCRdb alone, since no DNA is present to check it. TRBV21-1 represents a pseudogene. The CDR3 is made up of 13 amino acids. The CDR3 here is CASSRGNHQPQHF.

CDR3: CASSLATGMNTEAFF. This chain uses TRBV5-1 with TRBJ1-1; TCRdb's assignment of TRBD1 cannot be checked, as there is no DNA. The CDR3 has 15 residues. The germline gives CDR1 SGHRS, CDR2 YFSETQ.

The chain is built from TRBV2 and TRBJ2-2. Looked up from germline, CDR1 is SNHLY and CDR2 is FYNNEI. The CDR3 is 11 residues long. The CDR3 reads CASSEKGELFF.

The V and J genes are TRBV5-6 and TRBJ1-1. The CDR3 consists of 13 residues. Germline V gene sequence: CDR1 SGHDT, CDR2 YYEEEE. CDR3 protein: CASSNRGRSEAFF.

The rearrangement joins TRBV29-1 to TRBJ2-3; the D call from TCRdb, TRBD1, cannot be confirmed without DNA. Germline CDR1 and CDR2: SQVTM and ANQGSEA. The CDR3 covers 13 residues. CDR3 amino acids: CSAGTGGVDTQYF.

This sequence joins TRBV21-1 and TRBJ2-4; TCRdb indicates TRBD1, and absent DNA this call remains unverified. TRBV21-1 is flagged as a pseudogene. The CDR3 sequence is 17 residues long. CDR3 amino acids: CASSPRRSELAKNIQYF.

The V and J genes are TRBV6-2 or TRBV6-3 and TRBJ2-7; TCRdb reports TRBD2, a call that lacks DNA to check it against. The germline gives CDR1 MNHEY, CDR2 SVGEGT. The CDR3 covers 14 residues. CDR3 protein: CASRKLGSAYEQYF.

The chain has TRBV6-1 and TRBJ2-7; there is no DNA to check the TCRdb D call of TRBD2. Germline CDR1 MNHNS, CDR2 SASEGT. The CDR3 extends over 14 amino acids. The CDR3 is CASSLAGSIGEQYF.

The chain couples TRBV19 to TRBJ2-2; lacking DNA, the TRBD1 call made by TCRdb goes unchecked. The CDR3 length is 16 residues. Germline V lookup: CDR1 LNHDA, CDR2 SQIVND (reference sequence). CDR3 loop: CASSPRTGVPTGELFF.

The V and J genes are TRBV5-1 and TRBJ2-3; no DNA is available, so the TRBD1 call from TCRdb remains unchecked. Germline V gives CDR1 SGHRS, CDR2 YFSETQ. This CDR3 has 15 amino acids. CDR3 in amino acids: CASSSAGGRADTQYF.

The rearrangement joins TRBV7-6 to TRBJ1-2; without DNA, the TCRdb call of TRBD1 cannot be checked. This CDR3 is 13 amino acids long. In germline, CDR1 is SGHVS, CDR2 FNYEAQ. Here the CDR3 reads CASSHQGVGGYTF.

The rearrangement uses TRBV12-3 or TRBV12-4 and TRBJ2-2; TCRdb's D call of TRBD2 is untestable without DNA. The CDR3 totals 15 residues. This CDR3 is CASQEEELDTGELFF.

The chain carries TRBV4-3 and TRBJ1-5. Germline V gene sequence: CDR1 LGHNA, CDR2 YSLEER. CDR3 length equals 14 residues. CDR3 amino acids: CASSQDIRNQPQHF.

The CDR3 is CSVRTGPYQPQHF. The V call is TRBV29-1, the J call TRBJ1-5. In germline, CDR1 is SQVTM, CDR2 ANQGSEA. The length of the CDR3 is 13 residues.

J is TRBJ2-3 and V is TRBV7-3; with no DNA, the TCRdb D assignment of TRBD1 cannot be verified. Per germline, CDR1 SGHTA and CDR2 FQGTGA. The CDR3 contains 20 residues. The CDR3 sequence is CASSLTVSQGLASSTDTQYF.

Here the CDR3 reads CASSLRLGGANTGELFF. This chain joins TRBV12-3 or TRBV12-4 and TRBJ2-2; the D gene TCRdb calls, TRBD2, cannot be checked with no DNA. CDR3 length: 17 amino acids.

The genes are TRBV11-2 and TRBJ2-1; the TRBD2 assignment by TCRdb is unverifiable without DNA. Germline V gene sequence: CDR1 SGHAT, CDR2 FQNNGV. The CDR3 is 17 amino acids. The CDR3 sequence: CASSPGLAGVYYNEQFF.

CDR3 residues: CASSQELGGLGAQYF. The chain carries TRBV4-3 and TRBJ2-3; the TCRdb call, TRBD1, lacks DNA for checking. The CDR3 is 15 residues long. CDR1 and CDR2 (germline): LGHNA, YSLEER.

This chain joins TRBV30 and TRBJ2-7; TCRdb picks TRBD1, but there is no DNA to check that call. The V gene's germline CDR1 is GTSNPN and CDR2 SVGIG (reference sequence). The CDR3 spans 13 residues. CDR3 sequence: CAWSVLGASEQYF.